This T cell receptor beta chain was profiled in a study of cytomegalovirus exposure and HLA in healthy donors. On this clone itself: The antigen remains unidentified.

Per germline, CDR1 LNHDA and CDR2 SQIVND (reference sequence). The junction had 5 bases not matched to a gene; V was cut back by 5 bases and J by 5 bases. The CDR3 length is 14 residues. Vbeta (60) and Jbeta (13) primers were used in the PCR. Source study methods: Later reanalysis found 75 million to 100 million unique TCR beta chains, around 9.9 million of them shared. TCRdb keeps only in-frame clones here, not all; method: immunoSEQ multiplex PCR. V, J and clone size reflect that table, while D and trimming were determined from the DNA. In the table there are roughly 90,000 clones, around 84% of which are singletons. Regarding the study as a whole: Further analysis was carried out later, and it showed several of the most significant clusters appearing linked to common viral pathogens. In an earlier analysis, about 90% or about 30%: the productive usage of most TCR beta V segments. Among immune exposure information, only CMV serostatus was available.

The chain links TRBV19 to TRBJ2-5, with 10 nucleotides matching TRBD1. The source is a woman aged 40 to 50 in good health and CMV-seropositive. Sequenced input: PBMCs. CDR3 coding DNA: TGTGCCAGTAGTGTGACAGGGGGCGAGGAGACCCAGTACTTC. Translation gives CASSVTGGEETQYF.